A selection of T cell receptor beta chains follows, all from one sample in a study of T cells after yellow fever vaccination. Via MiXCR, TCRdb re-called the 5' RACE reads, giving one row per CDR3 protein. Seen here are over 300,000 distinct CDR3 sequences, 4.1% observed once, and the top ten hold about 26%. The material was PBMCs, obtained 5 days after the yellow fever booster vaccination. Every receptor here comes from a man younger than 35 who received the YFV17D yellow fever vaccine. Each CDR3 is given with its conserved first and last residue. D genes are given only for firm matches. The size field is filled for only some rows; it gives once, few, many or a size class.

j_gene,abundance,d_gene,len,v_gene,CDR3nt,CDR3aa
TRBJ1-5,many,NA,14,TRBV7-2,TGTGCCAGCAGCTTAGCCCCCAGCAATCAGCCCCAGCATTTT,CASSLAPSNQPQHF
TRBJ2-3,many,NA,11,TRBV28,TGTGCCAGCACGCGTTCAGATACGCAGTATTTT,CASTRSDTQYF
TRBJ1-5,few,NA,15,TRBV5-1,TGCGCCAGCAGCTTGGATCACCCTAGCAATCAGCCCCAGCATTTT,CASSLDHPSNQPQHF
TRBJ2-7,few,NA,13,TRBV4-2,TGTGCCAGCAGCTGGGGGGGCACGAACGAGCAGTACTTC,CASSWGGTNEQYF
TRBJ2-2,few,NA,14,TRBV5-4,TGTGCCAGCAGCTCAGAACCCAGGGAGGAGGAGCTGTTTTTT,CASSSEPREEELFF
TRBJ2-5,few,TRBD2,14,TRBV10-2,TGCGCCAGCAGTGAGTCCGTTGGGGCGGGGGCCCAGTACTTC,CASSESVGAGAQYF
TRBJ2-5,NA,NA,15,TRBV5-1,TGCGCCAGCGGACGACAGCGAGCGTACCAAGAGACCCAGTACTTC,CASGRQRAYQETQYF
TRBJ2-3,NA,NA,15,TRBV18,TGTGCCAGCTCACCACTGCGGCCGGGAGCAGATACGCAGTATTTT,CASSPLRPGADTQYF
TRBJ2-5,many,NA,17,TRBV4-1,TGCGCCAGCAGCCAAGAGTCTTGGGGTAGGGGCCCGGAGACCCAGTACTTC,CASSQESWGRGPETQYF
TRBJ1-2,NA,TRBD1,15,TRBV5-5,TGTGCCAGCAGCGTCTCAGGGGGCGCATACTATGGCTACACCTTC,CASSVSGGAYYGYTF
TRBJ2-5,few,TRBD2,15,TRBV20-1,TGCAGTGCTCGGTCGACTAGCGGGGAGTGGCTGACCCAGTACTTC,CSARSTSGEWLTQYF
TRBJ2-1,NA,TRBD2,15,TRBV7-3,TGTGCCAGCAGTCCCCGGAGTACTAGCGGCAAAGAGCAGTTCTTC,CASSPRSTSGKEQFF
TRBJ2-4,NA,NA,16,TRBV18,TGTGCCAGCTCACCACCTCAGGGGAGGAAAGAAAACATTCAGTACTTC,CASSPPQGRKENIQYF
TRBJ1-5,few,NA,14,TRBV12-3/TRBV12-4,TGTGCCAGCAGCCCTGGACTGAACAATCAGCCCCAGCATTTT,CASSPGLNNQPQHF
TRBJ1-5,many,TRBD1,14,TRBV28,TGTGCCAGCAGGGGGGACAGAGGGAATCAGCCCCAGCATTTT,CASRGDRGNQPQHF
TRBJ1-1,few,TRBD1,16,TRBV9,TGTGCCAGCAGCGCCCCGGGACAGGGCTATATCGCTGAAGCTTTCTTT,CASSAPGQGYIAEAFF
TRBJ1-6,many,NA,15,TRBV9,TGTGCCAGCAGCGCCGCTCCCGAGAGTGATTCACCCCTCCACTTT,CASSAAPESDSPLHF
TRBJ2-3,NA,NA,13,TRBV2,TGTGCCAGCACCAGTGAAGGAACAGATACGCAGTATTTT,CASTSEGTDTQYF
TRBJ1-5,few,NA,12,TRBV18,TGTGCCAGCTCCCAAGGGGCTCAGCCCCAGCATTTT,CASSQGAQPQHF
TRBJ2-5,NA,TRBD2,17,TRBV4-1,TGCGCCAGCAGCCTACGAGGGACTAGCGGTTACCAAGAGACCCAGTACTTC,CASSLRGTSGYQETQYF